These T cell receptor beta chains were read from a single sample in a study of T-cell memory formation after mild COVID-19. TCRdb reprocessed the 5' RACE reads with MiXCR, giving one entry per CDR3 protein. The sample contains a few hundred thousand distinct CDR3 sequences, around 27% of which appear only once. Sequencing was performed on PBMCs or a T cell subset sorted from them (not recorded which). These TCRs come from an adult woman who had mild COVID-19 (a few samples of this study predate the infection). Cell type and time point are not known. The CDR3 runs from the conserved cysteine through the conserved F or W. The D gene is left open where the match is weak. Only part of the rows carry a size: once, few, many, or a class if the clone is expanded.

J,D,size,V,CDR3,DNA
TRBJ1-1,.,once,TRBV6-2/TRBV6-3,CASSYSLDTEAFF,TGTGCCAGCAGTTACTCCCTGGACACTGAAGCTTTCTTT
TRBJ2-3,.,few,TRBV9,CASSDDTGTDTQYF,TGTGCCAGCAGCGACGACACAGGGACAGATACGCAGTATTTT
TRBJ1-4,.,.,TRBV20-1,CSASQGAPRTNEKLFF,TGCAGTGCTAGTCAGGGCGCCCCCCGGACTAATGAAAAACTGTTTTTT
TRBJ1-1,.,few,TRBV30,CAWRQGRGPNTEAFF,TGTGCCTGGAGACAAGGTCGGGGACCGAACACTGAAGCTTTCTTT
TRBJ2-3,TRBD2,.,TRBV7-2,CASSSKGLAGGTDTQYF,TGTGCCAGCAGCTCAAAGGGGCTAGCGGGGGGCACAGATACGCAGTATTTT
TRBJ1-4,.,few,TRBV7-9,CASSFTDRGGIREKLFF,TGTGCCAGCAGCTTTACCGACCGAGGCGGGATACGGGAAAAACTGTTTTTT
TRBJ2-2,.,.,TRBV20-1,CSASLGDTGELFF,TGCAGTGCTAGTCTGGGGGACACCGGGGAGCTGTTTTTT
TRBJ1-2,.,few,TRBV12-3/TRBV12-4,CASWVPVGYTF,TGTGCCAGTTGGGTTCCCGTAGGCTACACCTTC
TRBJ2-5,.,.,TRBV9,CASSVSSVQETQYF,TGTGCCAGCAGCGTAAGCTCCGTCCAAGAGACCCAGTACTTC
TRBJ2-1,.,few,TRBV4-3,CASSQDRTSDEQFF,TGCGCCAGCAGCCAAGATAGGACGTCGGATGAGCAGTTCTTC
TRBJ1-5,TRBD1,.,TRBV30,CAWSVQGTFAQPQHF,TGTGCCTGGAGTGTACAGGGGACTTTCGCACAGCCCCAGCATTTT